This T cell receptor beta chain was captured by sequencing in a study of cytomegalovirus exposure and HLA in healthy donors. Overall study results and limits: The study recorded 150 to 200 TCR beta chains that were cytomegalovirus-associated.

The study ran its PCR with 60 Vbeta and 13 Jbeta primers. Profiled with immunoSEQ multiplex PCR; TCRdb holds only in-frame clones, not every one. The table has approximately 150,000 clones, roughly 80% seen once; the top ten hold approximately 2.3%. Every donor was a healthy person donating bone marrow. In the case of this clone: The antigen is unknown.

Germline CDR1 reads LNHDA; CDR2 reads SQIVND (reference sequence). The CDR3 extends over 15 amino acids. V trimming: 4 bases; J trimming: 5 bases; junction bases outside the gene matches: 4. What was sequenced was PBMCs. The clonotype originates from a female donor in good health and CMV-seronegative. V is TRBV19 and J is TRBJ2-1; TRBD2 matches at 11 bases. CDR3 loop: CASSTGTSGNNEQFF. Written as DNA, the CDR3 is TGTGCCAGTAGTACCGGGACTAGCGGCAACAATGAGCAGTTCTTC.